This TCR beta chain was identified during a study of blood T cells in healthy people across ages. Total RNA was extracted at no less than 5 micrograms per sample. A J-beta primer mix and a sample-barcoded 5' primer were used in a second PCR of about 7 to 12 cycles. TCRdb re-derived calls from the 5' RACE reads in MiXCR, one entry per CDR3 protein. The profile shows over 950,000 distinct CDR3 sequences, roughly 51% of them singletons. The germline CDR1 and CDR2 sequences are SGHDT and YYEEEE. This CDR3 has 15 amino acids. Deletions cut 4 bases from V and 1 base from J, with 12 bases between. V is TRBV5-6 and J is TRBJ2-4; D gene uncertain. The clonotype comes from a woman in her sixties or seventies in good health. Sequences were obtained from blood. CDR3 DNA sequence: TGTGCCAGCAGCCTCCTCACAGCTGCCAAAAACATTCAGTACTTC. This codes for CASSLLTAAKNIQYF.